This T cell receptor beta chain was captured in a study of T cells after yellow fever vaccination. This clonotype appeared a few times. Each CDR3 protein is one row after TCRdb ran MiXCR on the 5' RACE reads. The sample records hundreds of thousands of distinct CDR3 sequences, about 12% being singletons. The V end lost 6 bases, the J end lost 5 bases, and 13 bases lay between the germline ends. Germline assignment: CDR1 MNHEY and CDR2 SMNVEV (reference sequence). The CDR3 has 13 amino acids. Specimen: CD4+ T cells sorted from PBMCs, collected 15 days after the yellow fever booster vaccination. This receptor was identified in a man younger than 35 who received the YFV17D yellow fever vaccine. The gene calls are TRBV27 and TRBJ2-5, with a weak D call TRBD1 (5 bases). The CDR3 protein is CASRSGFRETQYF. CDR3 bases: TGTGCCAGCAGATCAGGGTTTCGGGAGACCCAGTACTTC.